The text below deals with one T cell receptor beta chain. Its antigen is unidentified. The sample comes from a study of response to subunit inactivated influenza vaccine. Overall study results and limits: Each seasonal flu vaccination may recruit only limited new T cells, authors suggested.

Trimming pared 6 bases from V and 2 bases from J, leaving 10 bases between. The germline V gene has CDR1 ENHRY and CDR2 SYGVKD. The CDR3 has 14 residues. From the RT-PCR reads, TCRdb called clonotypes with MiXCR, one entry per CDR3 protein. This repertoire shows 650,000 to 850,000 distinct CDR3 sequences, about 14% found once; its top ten account for 5.5% to 7%. Sample: PBMCs from blood, taken less than 15 days before vaccination. This receptor was taken from a man in his fifties who received an inactivated influenza vaccine. V is TRBV10-3 and J is TRBJ2-2; possibly TRBD1 or TRBD2 for D (5 bases each). The chain's CDR3 is CAIRGPFNTGELFF. The CDR3 DNA reads as TGTGCCATCAGGGGACCGTTCAACACCGGGGAGCTGTTTTTT.